The rows below give T cell receptor beta chains drawn from one sample of a study of T cells in Graves' hyperthyroidism and ophthalmopathy. MiXCR was run by TCRdb on the multiplex PCR reads, yielding one entry per CDR3 protein. The sample consists of about 200,000 distinct CDR3 sequences, about a sixth of them appearing once. Sequencing was done on a sample of blood. The receptors were gathered from a woman between 45 and 65 years old with Graves' hyperthyroidism. The CDR3 runs from the conserved cysteine through the conserved F or W. Fields, in order: clone size, J gene, D gene, V gene, CDR3 DNA, CDR3 protein. The D gene is left open where the match is weak. Clone size is shown for a subset of rows, as once, few, many or a class of expanded clone.

>few|TRBJ1-4|TRBD1|TRBV30
TGTGCCTGGAGTGGGACTACAGGGGTAATTCGGGAAAAACTGTTTTTT
CAWSGTTGVIREKLFF
>few|TRBJ2-1|TRBD2|TRBV29-1
TGCAGCGTTGAACCCGGGACTAGCGGGATGTCCTACAATGAGCAGTTCTTC
CSVEPGTSGMSYNEQFF
>few|TRBJ2-2|-|TRBV7-9
TGTGCCAGCAACCACCGCTCCCACACCGGGGAGCTGTTTTTT
CASNHRSHTGELFF
>few|TRBJ1-5|-|TRBV29-1
TGCAGCGGCCCTGGGGGACAAAGGATCCAGCCCCAGCATTTT
CSGPGGQRIQPQHF
>many|TRBJ2-5|-|TRBV28
TGTGCCAGCAAACAAGGAGAAGAGACCCAGTACTTC
CASKQGEETQYF
>-|TRBJ2-3|-|TRBV6-5
TGTGCCAGCAGCTTAGGGCGGTCGAACACAGATACGCAGTATTTT
CASSLGRSNTDTQYF
>many|TRBJ2-5|TRBD1|TRBV30
TGTGCCTGGAGTGGATTGATAGGGGGCGGAGAGACCCAGTACTTC
CAWSGLIGGGETQYF
>many|TRBJ2-7|TRBD2|TRBV27
TGTGCCAGCAGTTGGAGGACTAGCGGGATAGACGAGCAGTACTTC
CASSWRTSGIDEQYF
>few|TRBJ2-5|-|TRBV7-3
TGTGCCAGCAGCCGCGGGGCCAGGGGGGAGACCCAGTACTTC
CASSRGARGETQYF
>many|TRBJ1-1|-|TRBV2
TGTGCCAGCAGGGCGTCCGGGGACACTGAAGCTTTCTTT
CASRASGDTEAFF
>few|TRBJ1-1|TRBD1|TRBV12-3/TRBV12-4
TGTGCCAGCAGTACTACCTTAGGACAGGGGGCGCCTGGCACTGAAGCTTTCTTT
CASSTTLGQGAPGTEAFF
>many|TRBJ2-1|-|TRBV12-3/TRBV12-4
TGTGCCAGCAGTTTATATCGGGAGAGGAACAATGAGCAGTTCTTC
CASSLYRERNNEQFF
>many|TRBJ2-1|TRBD2|TRBV3-1
TGTGCCAGCAGCCAAGTGGCGACGGGGAGGGCTGGAGAGCAGTTCTTC
CASSQVATGRAGEQFF
>many|TRBJ2-7|-|TRBV9
TGTGCCAGCAGCGTCCAGGCAGGTTGGCGGGAAGGGAACTACGAGCAGTACTTC
CASSVQAGWREGNYEQYF
>many|TRBJ2-7|-|TRBV6-1
TGTGCCAGCAGTGATTCGACCGGGAAAGACGAGCAGTACTTC
CASSDSTGKDEQYF
>many|TRBJ2-7|-|TRBV5-1
TGCGCCAGCAGCTATGGGCCCCAGGACTACGAGCAGTACTTC
CASSYGPQDYEQYF
>-|TRBJ1-2|-|TRBV12-3/TRBV12-4
TGTGCCAGCAGTCGGGGCCGGGGATATGGCTACACCTTC
CASSRGRGYGYTF
>-|TRBJ2-2|TRBD1|TRBV20-1
TGCAGTGCACCGACAGGGTACACCGGGGAGCTGTTTTTT
CSAPTGYTGELFF
>few|TRBJ2-7|-|TRBV9
TGTGCCAGCAGTGCCCAGGGGTCACCCTACGAGCAGTACTTC
CASSAQGSPYEQYF
>few|TRBJ2-7|TRBD1|TRBV6-1
TGTGCCAGCAGGAAAACAGGGGGAACCCTTTCCTACGAGCAGTACTTC
CASRKTGGTLSYEQYF
>many|TRBJ1-1|-|TRBV12-3/TRBV12-4
TGTGCCAGCAGTTCCCGTACGGGGACGAACACTGAAGCTTTCTTT
CASSSRTGTNTEAFF
>many|TRBJ2-7|TRBD1|TRBV27
TGTGCCAGCAGTTTAGGGTTGGACAGGGGATTGGAGCAGTACTTC
CASSLGLDRGLEQYF
>many|TRBJ2-7|-|TRBV11-1
TGTGCCAGCACCCCCAGGGATTCCTACGAGCAGTACTTC
CASTPRDSYEQYF
>many|TRBJ1-1|TRBD1|TRBV20-1
TGCAGTGCTCACTCACAGGGGATGAACACTGAAGCTTTCTTT
CSAHSQGMNTEAFF
>-|TRBJ1-5|-|TRBV10-3
TGTGCCATCAGTGTTTCGAGCAATCAGCCCCAGCATTTT
CAISVSSNQPQHF
>-|TRBJ1-3|-|TRBV24-1
TGTGCCACCAGTGATCCCGGCAGGGCTGGAAACACCATATATTTT
CATSDPGRAGNTIYF